This T cell receptor beta chain was recorded in a study of shared T cell receptors in the human thymus (dated by TCRdb to the early 2020s). Turning to the overall study: The study examined how self-reactive, shared T-cell receptor alpha chains are generated in the human thymus.

Libraries came from the immunoSEQ multiplex PCR assay. Held by TCRdb, this immuneACCESS table contains in-frame sequences only and omits some clones. Under half of the omission traces to an unresolved V gene where checked; the cause of the rest is unknown. Across this sample there are about 500,000 clones, with around 78% seen only once. Clones ranked in the top ten supply around 0.012% of the sample. Concerning this clone itself: The clone's antigen remains unknown. No per-base quality is available; no much larger clone lies one base away.

The CDR3 has 17 amino acids, counting the end cysteine and phenylalanine. The entry retains the CDR3 DNA only, 51 bases that are in frame from base 1. Per the germline V gene, MGHRA is the CDR1 and YSYEKL is the CDR2. V and J lose 1 base and 10 bases, and a span of 23 bases separates them. The data also belong to a second study, concerning human thymus T cells. Per that second paper: Donors were immunologically healthy infants undergoing open corrective cardiac surgery for congenital heart defects in Finland. Thymus tissue was collected as surgical resects that were removed during corrective cardiac surgery. V and J gene segment usage appeared biased in both thymic and peripheral blood repertoires. The related research found that thymic TCR repertoires overlapped highly between unrelated individuals. The study used roughly 8 infant thymus samples plus four related peripheral blood samples to characterize TCR alpha and beta repertoires. Donor ages ranging from about 7 to 250 days were recorded, and several male and a couple of female infants were included in the cohort. Thymocytes were released mechanically from tissue and stored at -70 °C as pellets of roughly 9.5-32 million cells. A QIAsymphony instrument was used to extract genomic DNA from the frozen cell pellets. Using the immunoSEQ multiplex PCR assay, the TCRB and TCRAD loci were amplified from a standardized quantity of quality-controlled genomic DNA. The V(D)J region was spanned by amplicons of a length sufficient to cover the CDR3 and to identify V and J genes. Through the commercial immunoSEQ service, the amplicons were sequenced on an Illumina platform. Primer bias and sequencing errors were corrected using previously described methods, and TCRAD and TCRB definitions followed the IMGT database. The repertoires were analysed using immunoSEQ Analyzer 3.0 and VDJTools for basic statistics, V/J segment usage, diversity estimates, rarefaction and pairwise overlap. Diversity was estimated using the Chao1, ChaoE, Efron-Thisted, Shannon and inverse Simpson indices, and was also estimated on datasets down-sampled to the size of the smallest sample. For repertoire overlap, CDR3 nucleotide sequence, V gene and J gene had to match strictly, and clustering was done by Jaccard-based multidimensional scaling. On average, thymus samples gave 750,000 to 950,000 unique TCRB clonotypes, whereas blood samples gave about 84,000.

The TCR sequence derives from a boy under three years old with a congenital heart defect. Donor details come from another sample of the same person, matched by shared clones. Specimen: thymocytes. The chain couples TRBV4-1 to TRBJ2-1, with TRBD1 perhaps the D gene, on 6 matching bases. The DNA reads as follows: TGCGCCAGCAGCCAAGGGTCCGGGACAAGAACGTCTGGCGAGCAGTTCTTC. This yields the protein CASSQGSGTRTSGEQFF.